This is a list of T cell receptor beta chains from one sample in a study of OX40 agonist ivuxolimab in advanced cancers. TCRdb's table, derived via immunoSEQ multiplex PCR, lists solely in-frame clones and lacks some. Seen here are about 39,000 clones, roughly 90% observed once, and the top ten hold less than 25%. This sample comprised CD4+ or CD8+ T cells sorted from blood, obtained in a trial of the OX40 agonist ivuxolimab. These receptors were taken from an adult with an advanced solid tumor such as melanoma, head and neck, liver or kidney cancer. Both conserved end residues are part of each CDR3. Fields, in order: CDR3 protein, CDR3 DNA, D gene, clone size, J gene, CDR3 length, V gene. The D gene is left open where the match is weak. Clone size, where shown, is once, few, many, or a class for clones that have expanded.

CASSESSLPNTEAFF	TGTGCCAGCAGTGAATCAAGTCTCCCGAACACTGAAGCTTTCTTT	.	.	TRBJ1-1	15	TRBV25-1
CASRQPGDTQYF	TGTGCCAGCAGACAACCGGGGGATACGCAGTATTTT	.	.	TRBJ2-3	12	TRBV5-6
CAWSVYSGNTIYF	TGTGCCTGGAGTGTTTACTCTGGAAACACCATATATTTT	.	.	TRBJ1-3	13	TRBV30
CASNSDQQETQYF	TGTGCCAGCAACTCAGACCAGCAAGAGACCCAGTACTTC	.	.	TRBJ2-5	13	TRBV6-5
CASRLASGISNTGELFF	TGTGCCAGCAGATTAGCTAGCGGGATCTCGAACACCGGGGAGCTGTTTTTT	TRBD2	.	TRBJ2-2	17	TRBV11-1
CATRLGVNTGELFF	TGTGCCACTCGGTTAGGGGTGAACACCGGGGAGCTGTTTTTT	.	.	TRBJ2-2	14	TRBV6-4
CASSAYSTDTQYF	TGTGCCAGCAGCGCCTACAGCACAGATACGCAGTATTTT	.	.	TRBJ2-3	13	TRBV9
CASSLRSGLNTEAFF	TGTGCCAGCAGCTTACGGTCGGGTTTGAACACTGAAGCTTTCTTT	.	.	TRBJ1-1	15	TRBV7-9
CASSLPIASSYNEQFF	TGTGCCAGCAGTTTACCGATCGCCAGCTCCTACAATGAGCAGTTCTTC	.	.	TRBJ2-1	16	TRBV27
CASSLDVTSHYGYTF	TGTGCCAGCAGCTTAGATGTCACATCCCACTATGGCTACACCTTC	.	.	TRBJ1-2	15	TRBV7-9
CASSYSPSGSIYEQYF	TGTGCCAGCAGTTACTCCCCTAGCGGGAGTATCTACGAGCAGTACTTC	TRBD2	.	TRBJ2-7	16	TRBV7-9
CACTMNTGELFF	TGTGCCTGCACTATGAACACCGGGGAGCTGTTTTTT	.	.	TRBJ2-2	12	TRBV30
CASTYDLSYNEQFF	TGTGCCAGTACGTATGATCTGTCCTACAATGAGCAGTTCTTC	.	.	TRBJ2-1	14	TRBV19
CASSTTRTGNEQYF	TGTGCCAGTAGTACTACTCGGACAGGGAACGAGCAGTACTTC	TRBD1	.	TRBJ2-7	14	TRBV19
CASSLAWGAPGEQYF	TGCGCCAGCAGCTTGGCCTGGGGGGCCCCCGGCGAGCAGTACTTC	.	.	TRBJ2-7	15	TRBV5-1
CASSLGMNTEAFF	TGTGCCAGCAGCTTAGGGATGAACACTGAAGCTTTCTTT	.	.	TRBJ1-1	13	TRBV11-2
CASSVGDWSSYNEQFF	TGCGCCAGCAGTGTGGGGGACTGGTCCTCCTACAATGAGCAGTTCTTC	.	.	TRBJ2-1	16	TRBV5-1
CASSADRGENQPQHF	TGTGCCAGCAGTGCCGACAGGGGCGAAAATCAGCCCCAGCATTTT	TRBD1	.	TRBJ1-5	15	TRBV28
CASSSVETLSYEQYF	TGTGCCAGCAGTTCGGTGGAGACTCTATCCTACGAGCAGTACTTC	.	.	TRBJ2-7	15	TRBV28
CASSFRHRVNTEAFF	TGTGCCAGCAGTTTTCGTCACAGGGTGAACACTGAAGCTTTCTTT	.	.	TRBJ1-1	15	TRBV28
CASSLSQPGGQPQHF	TGTGCCAGCAGTTTATCACAGCCCGGGGGACAGCCCCAGCATTTT	.	.	TRBJ1-5	15	TRBV28
CSVDLGAGGEQYF	TGCAGCGTTGATTTGGGGGCAGGCGGCGAGCAGTACTTC	.	.	TRBJ2-7	13	TRBV29-1
CASSQDRLSYEQYF	TGTGCCAGCAGCCAGGACAGGCTCTCCTACGAGCAGTACTTC	TRBD1	.	TRBJ2-7	14	TRBV7-9
CASSQDGTIQETQYF	TGTGCCAGCAGCCAAGACGGGACAATCCAAGAGACCCAGTACTTC	.	.	TRBJ2-5	15	TRBV14
CASSSYLAFGQETQYF	TGTGCCAGCAGTTCATATCTAGCGTTCGGCCAAGAGACCCAGTACTTC	.	.	TRBJ2-5	16	TRBV6-5
CASSQSQLGTIYNEQFF	TGCGCCAGCAGCCAATCCCAGCTTGGGACTATCTACAATGAGCAGTTCTTC	TRBD2	once	TRBJ2-1	17	TRBV4-1
CASTAPGITDTQYF	TGTGCCAGCACCGCCCCTGGGATAACAGATACGCAGTATTTT	.	.	TRBJ2-3	14	TRBV6-5
CASSPGGGELFF	TGTGCCAGCAGCCCCGGGGGCGGGGAGCTGTTTTTT	.	.	TRBJ2-2	12	TRBV6-6
CASSASLPNTEAFF	TGTGCCAGCTCCGCATCGCTCCCGAACACTGAAGCTTTCTTT	.	once	TRBJ1-1	14	TRBV6-1
CASTRDSYEQYF	TGTGCCAGCACCAGGGACTCCTACGAGCAGTACTTC	.	.	TRBJ2-7	12	TRBV7-9
CASSIRGGEQYF	TGTGCCAGTAGTATCCGGGGGGGCGAGCAGTACTTC	TRBD2	.	TRBJ2-7	12	TRBV19
CASSPAGNTEAFF	TGTGCCAGCTCACCAGCCGGGAACACTGAAGCTTTCTTT	.	.	TRBJ1-1	13	TRBV18
CASSRGTGGGDTQYF	TGTGCCAGCAGCAGGGGGACAGGGGGAGGTGATACGCAGTATTTT	TRBD1	.	TRBJ2-3	15	TRBV6-5
CASSYNLAGGRYEQYF	TGTGCCAGCAGTTACAATTTAGCGGGAGGGCGCTACGAGCAGTACTTC	TRBD2	.	TRBJ2-7	16	TRBV2
CAWSGDGTFYEQYF	TGTGCCTGGAGCGGAGACGGGACCTTCTACGAGCAGTACTTC	.	.	TRBJ2-7	14	TRBV30
CASSPKGETDTQYF	TGTGCCAGCAGTCCGAAAGGGGAGACAGATACGCAGTATTTT	.	.	TRBJ2-3	14	TRBV27
CASSFSVAGGPTDTQYF	TGTGCCAGCAGCTTTTCCGTAGCGGGAGGGCCTACAGATACGCAGTATTTT	TRBD2	.	TRBJ2-3	17	TRBV9
CASSEEQAQETQYF	TGTGCCAGCAGCGAGGAACAGGCCCAAGAGACCCAGTACTTC	.	.	TRBJ2-5	14	TRBV7-9
CASSAPTGNTIYF	TGCGCCAGCAGTGCCCCGACTGGAAACACCATATATTTT	.	.	TRBJ1-3	13	TRBV10-1
CASNSGPGNEQFF	TGTGCCAGCAACTCAGGGCCGGGCAATGAGCAGTTCTTC	.	.	TRBJ2-1	13	TRBV5-6
CASSPGTGDYEQYF	TGTGCCAGCAGCCCCGGGACAGGAGACTACGAGCAGTACTTC	TRBD1	.	TRBJ2-7	14	TRBV5-5
CASTSLLSGKGYEQYF	TGTGCCAGCACCTCGCTGCTATCAGGGAAGGGCTACGAGCAGTACTTC	.	.	TRBJ2-7	16	TRBV27
CASSIGQSYEQYF	TGTGCCAGCAGCATCGGACAGAGCTACGAGCAGTACTTC	.	.	TRBJ2-7	13	TRBV14